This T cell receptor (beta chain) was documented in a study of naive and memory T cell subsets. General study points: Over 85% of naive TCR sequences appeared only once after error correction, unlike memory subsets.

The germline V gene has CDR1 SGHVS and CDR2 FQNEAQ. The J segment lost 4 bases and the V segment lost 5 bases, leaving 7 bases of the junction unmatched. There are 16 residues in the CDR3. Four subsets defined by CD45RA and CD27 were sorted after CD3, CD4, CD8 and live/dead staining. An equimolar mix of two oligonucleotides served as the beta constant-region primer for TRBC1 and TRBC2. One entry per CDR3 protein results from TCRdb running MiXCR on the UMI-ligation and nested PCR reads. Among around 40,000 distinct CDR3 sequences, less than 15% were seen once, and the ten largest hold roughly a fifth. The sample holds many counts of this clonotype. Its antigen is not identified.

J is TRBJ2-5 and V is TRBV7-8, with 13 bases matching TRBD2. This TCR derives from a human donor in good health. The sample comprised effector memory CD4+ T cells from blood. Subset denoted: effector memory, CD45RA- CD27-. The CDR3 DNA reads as TGTGCCAGCAGCACCGGACTAGCGGGAGCCGGAGAGACCCAGTACTTC. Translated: CASSTGLAGAGETQYF.